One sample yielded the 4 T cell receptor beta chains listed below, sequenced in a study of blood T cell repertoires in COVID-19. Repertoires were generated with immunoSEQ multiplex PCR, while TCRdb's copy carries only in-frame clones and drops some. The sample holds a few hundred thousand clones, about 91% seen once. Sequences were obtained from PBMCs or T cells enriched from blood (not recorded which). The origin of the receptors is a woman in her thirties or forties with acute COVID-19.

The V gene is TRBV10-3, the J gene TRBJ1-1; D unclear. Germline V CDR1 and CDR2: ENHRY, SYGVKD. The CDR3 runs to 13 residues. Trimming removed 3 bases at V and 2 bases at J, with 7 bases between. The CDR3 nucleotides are TGTGCCATCAGTGACTCGTCCAACACTGAAGCTTTCTTT. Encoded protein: CAISDSSNTEAFF.

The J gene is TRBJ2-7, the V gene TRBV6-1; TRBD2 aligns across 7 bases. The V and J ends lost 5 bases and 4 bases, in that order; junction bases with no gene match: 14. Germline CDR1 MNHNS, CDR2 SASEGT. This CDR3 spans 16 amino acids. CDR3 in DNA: TGTGCCAGCAGTCAAGGGAGGGCGGGAGCTGGGTACGAGCAGTACTTC. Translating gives CASSQGRAGAGYEQYF.

The CDR3 coding sequence is TGCGCCAGCAGCCAAGATCGTGAGGGGGAGGGGTACAATGAGCAGTTCTTC. Its translation is CASSQDREGEGYNEQFF. The chain uses TRBV4-3 and TRBJ2-1; a possible D gene is TRBD2 (7 bases). V lost 0 bases to trimming and J lost 4 bases, with 16 bases between them. This CDR3 comprises 17 residues. CDR1 is LGHNA, CDR2 YSLEER, per germline.

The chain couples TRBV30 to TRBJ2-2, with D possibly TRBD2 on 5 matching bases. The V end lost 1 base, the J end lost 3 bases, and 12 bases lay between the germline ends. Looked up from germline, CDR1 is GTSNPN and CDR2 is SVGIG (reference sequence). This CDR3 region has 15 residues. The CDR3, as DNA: TGTGCCTGGAGTGCCCTAAAGCGGTACACCGGGGAGCTGTTTTTT. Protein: CAWSALKRYTGELFF.